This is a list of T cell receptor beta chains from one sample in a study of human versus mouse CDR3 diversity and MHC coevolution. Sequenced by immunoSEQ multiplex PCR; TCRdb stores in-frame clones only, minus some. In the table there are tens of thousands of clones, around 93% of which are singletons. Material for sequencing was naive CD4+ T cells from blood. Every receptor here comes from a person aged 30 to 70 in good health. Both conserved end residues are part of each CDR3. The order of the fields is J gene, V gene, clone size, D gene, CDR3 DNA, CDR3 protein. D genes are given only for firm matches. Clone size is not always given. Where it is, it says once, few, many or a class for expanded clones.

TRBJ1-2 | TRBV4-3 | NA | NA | TGCGCCAGCAGCCAAGATCTTGGGGCCCTGTATGGCTACACCTTC | CASSQDLGALYGYTF
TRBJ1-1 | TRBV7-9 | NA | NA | TGTGCCAGTCAGGGTTACATGAACACTGAAGCTTTCTTT | CASQGYMNTEAFF
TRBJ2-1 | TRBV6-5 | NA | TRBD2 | TGTGCCAGCAGACTAGCGGGAGGCAATGAGCAGTTCTTC | CASRLAGGNEQFF
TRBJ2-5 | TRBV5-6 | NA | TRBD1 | TGTGCCAGCAGCCTCCGGACAGGGACGGGAGAGACCCAGTACTTC | CASSLRTGTGETQYF
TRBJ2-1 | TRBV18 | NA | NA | TGTGCCAGCTCACCCAACGGGGTGAATGAGCAGTTCTTC | CASSPNGVNEQFF
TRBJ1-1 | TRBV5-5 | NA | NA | TGTGCCAGCAGCTTCCGCAGGGTGGACACTGAAGCTTTCTTT | CASSFRRVDTEAFF
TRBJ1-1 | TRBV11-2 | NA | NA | TGTGCCAGCAGCTTAGAGCCCGGTAACACTGAAGCTTTCTTT | CASSLEPGNTEAFF
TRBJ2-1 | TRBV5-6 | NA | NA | TGTGCCAGCAGCTTGGGGCTTGAGCAGTTCTTC | CASSLGLEQFF
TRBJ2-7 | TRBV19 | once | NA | TGTGCCAGTAGCCTGCGGGGACGGCTCAGCTCCTACGAGCAGTACTTC | CASSLRGRLSSYEQYF
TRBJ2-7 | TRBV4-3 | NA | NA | TGCGCCAGCAGAATCACCGTGAGCTCCTACGAGCAGTACTTC | CASRITVSSYEQYF
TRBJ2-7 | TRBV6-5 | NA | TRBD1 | TGTGCCAGCAGTTGGACAGGGGGCAGTTACGAGCAGTACTTC | CASSWTGGSYEQYF
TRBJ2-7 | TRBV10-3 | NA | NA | TGTGCCATCAGTGGGGGCCTTTACGAGCAGTACTTC | CAISGGLYEQYF
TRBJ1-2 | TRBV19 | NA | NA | TGTGCCAGTACTACCCGACAGAACTATGGCTACACCTTC | CASTTRQNYGYTF
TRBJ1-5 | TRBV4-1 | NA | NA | TGCGCCAGCAGCCAAGTTAATCCGGTAGGCAATCAGCCCCAGCATTTT | CASSQVNPVGNQPQHF
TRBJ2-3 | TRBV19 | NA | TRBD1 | TGTGCCAGTAGACGACAGGGTGGCACAGATACGCAGTATTTT | CASRRQGGTDTQYF
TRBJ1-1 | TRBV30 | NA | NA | TGTGCCTCCAACCCGGGGGGTACGCCGAACACTGAAGCTTTCTTT | CASNPGGTPNTEAFF
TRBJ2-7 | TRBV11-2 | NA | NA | TGTGCCAGCAGCCATAGGGGAGGCAGGCTAGGGAACTACGAGCAGTACTTC | CASSHRGGRLGNYEQYF
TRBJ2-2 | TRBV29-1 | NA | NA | TGCAGCGCCCCCCTAGACAGGAACACCGGGGAGCTGTTTTTT | CSAPLDRNTGELFF
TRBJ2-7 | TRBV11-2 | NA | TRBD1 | TGTGCCAGCAGCCGGACAGGGGACACCTACGAGCAGTACTTC | CASSRTGDTYEQYF
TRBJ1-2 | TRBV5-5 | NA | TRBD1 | TGTGCCAGCAGCTGGGAGGACAGGTCTAACTATGGCTACACCTTC | CASSWEDRSNYGYTF
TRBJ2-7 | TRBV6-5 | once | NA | TGTGCCAGCAGTTACCAGACACCCTCCTACGAGCAGTACTTC | CASSYQTPSYEQYF
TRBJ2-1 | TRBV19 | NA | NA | TGTGCCAGTAACTTGCCCCCAAACAATGAGCAGTTCTTC | CASNLPPNNEQFF
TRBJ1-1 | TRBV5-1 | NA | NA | TGCGCCAGCAGCTTGGCCCGTCACACTGAAGCTTTCTTT | CASSLARHTEAFF
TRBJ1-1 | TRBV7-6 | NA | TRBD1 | TGTGCCAGCAGCTTCACACAGGGGGGCAACACTGAAGCTTTCTTT | CASSFTQGGNTEAFF
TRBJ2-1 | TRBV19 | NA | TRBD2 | TGTGCCAGTAGTGGACTAGCGGGAGTGAGGAATGAGCAGTTCTTC | CASSGLAGVRNEQFF
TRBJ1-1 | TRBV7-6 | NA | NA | TGTGCCAGCAGCTTGCGGCAGGGCGGGGTGCAAGCTGAAGCTTTCTTT | CASSLRQGGVQAEAFF
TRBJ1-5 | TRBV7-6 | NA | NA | TGTGCCAGCAGCTTGTATGGGGGAGGATATAGCAATCAGCCCCAGCATTTT | CASSLYGGGYSNQPQHF
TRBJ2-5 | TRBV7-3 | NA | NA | TGTGCCAGCAGCTTAAACGGGGGTAAAGAGACCCAGTACTTC | CASSLNGGKETQYF
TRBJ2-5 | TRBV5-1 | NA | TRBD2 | TGCGCCAGCAGCCCGCGGACTAGACGGGAGACCCAGTACTTC | CASSPRTRRETQYF
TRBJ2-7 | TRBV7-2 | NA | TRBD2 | TGTGCCAGCAGCTTAATGGGCGGGAGGGGAGACGAGCAGTACTTC | CASSLMGGRGDEQYF
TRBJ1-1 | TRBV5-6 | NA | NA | TGTGCCAGCAGCCCGAGGTGGATTGGGACTGAAGCTTTCTTT | CASSPRWIGTEAFF
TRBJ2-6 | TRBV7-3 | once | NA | TGTGCCAGCAGCTTAACAGGGGCTACGACTGGGGCCAACGTCCTGACTTTC | CASSLTGATTGANVLTF
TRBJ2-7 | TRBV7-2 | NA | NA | TGTGCCAGCAGCTTACTGACAGTGTTGAGCTCCTACGAGCAGTACTTC | CASSLLTVLSSYEQYF
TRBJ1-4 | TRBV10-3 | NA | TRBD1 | TGTGCCATCAGTGACGGGACAGGTGGTGAAAAACTGTTTTTT | CAISDGTGGEKLFF